The following is a TCR beta chain sequence with its context. The data are from a study of shared clonotypes between healthy human individuals. Data came from immunoSEQ multiplex PCR; TCRdb stores just in-frame clones and leaves some out. The profile covers over a million clones, with approximately 80% appearing a single time and more than 0.5% taken by the ten largest. J lost 4 bases, V lost 6 bases, and 6 bases had no gene match. This CDR3 spans 13 amino acids. CDR1 and CDR2 from the germline V gene are MDHEN and SYDVKM. Sequenced material: memory CD4+ T cells from PBMCs. The subset denotes: CD45RA-negative fraction. This receptor was obtained from a man aged 18-30 years in good health. Some clones in this sample may be carry-over from other donors' samples. The chain joins TRBV28 to TRBJ2-7; TRBD1 aligns across 7 bases. CDR3 coding DNA: TGTGCCAGCAGGAAACAGGGGACGTACGAGCAGTACTTC. This codes for CASRKQGTYEQYF. The full variable domain, rest sourced from reference TRBV28 and TRBJ2-7, is DVKVTQSSRYLVKRTGEKVFLECVQDMDHENMFWYRQDPGLGLRLIYFSYDVKMKEKGDIPEGYSVSREKKERFSLILESASTNQTSMYLCASRKQGTYEQYFGPGTRLTVT.